Each of the 25 T cell receptor beta chains below was sequenced from the same sample in a study of cytomegalovirus exposure and HLA in healthy donors. It was with 60 Vbeta and 13 Jbeta primers that the PCR ran. Sequenced by immunoSEQ multiplex PCR; TCRdb stores in-frame clones only, minus some. In the table there are more than 85,000 clones, approximately 14% of which are singletons. The sample taken for sequencing was PBMCs. Source of these receptors: a female donor in good health and CMV-seronegative.

This chain joins TRBV30 and TRBJ2-3; the match to TRBD2 covers 7 bases. The CDR3 is 14 residues long. Germline lookup yields CDR1 GTSNPN and CDR2 SVGIG (reference sequence). Trimming took 8 bases from V and 1 from J; bases not matched to a gene: 9. The CDR3 here is CAGTSGKGTDTQYF. The DNA of the CDR3 is TGTGCCGGAACGAGCGGGAAGGGCACAGATACGCAGTATTTT.

This rearrangement joins TRBV6-6 to TRBJ1-2; D is perhaps TRBD1 (5 bases). Trimming removed 2 bases from V and 8 bases from J, with 12 bases in between. The length of the CDR3 is 13 residues. Germline values: CDR1 MNHNY, CDR2 SVGAGI (reference sequence). The CDR3 nucleotides are TGTGCCAGCAGTTACCGGGGAGGGGAAGGCTACACCTTC. This translates into CASSYRGGEGYTF.

This clone occurred a few times. One end of the junction fails to match germline, which may point to a read error. J is TRBJ1-2 and V is TRBV29-1, with D possibly being TRBD1 (6 bases). The CDR3 has 13 amino acids. Germline CDR1 is SQVTM and CDR2 is ANQGSEA. This chain's CDR3 is CSVVYRANYGYPF. The CDR3, as DNA: TGCAGCGTCGTATACAGGGCGAACTATGGCTACCCCTTC.

This clone was detected only a few times. V gene TRBV6-5 combines with J gene TRBJ1-6, with TRBD1 as a possible D gene (6 bases). Deletions cut 6 bases from V and 5 bases from J, with 14 bases between. CDR3 length: 15 residues. CDR1 MNHEY and CDR2 SVGAGI come from the germline V gene. CDR3 nucleotides: TGTGCCAGCAGAACACACAGGGCTAATAATTCACCCCTCCACTTT. Amino acids: CASRTHRANNSPLHF.

The V call is TRBV5-6, the J call TRBJ1-2, with D possibly being TRBD1 (6 bases). The CDR3 runs to 13 residues. Trimming cost V 1 base and J 8 bases, with 12 bases left between them. Looked up from germline, CDR1 is SGHDT and CDR2 is YYEEEE. The chain's CDR3 is CASSLQGLSGYTF. In DNA, the CDR3 is TGTGCCAGCAGCTTGCAGGGGCTGAGCGGCTACACCTTC.

This clone was recorded a few times. The gene calls are TRBV5-6 and TRBJ1-2; D gene uncertain. Trimming stripped 1 base from V and 8 bases from J, with 9 bases between. Germline CDR1 reads SGHDT; CDR2 reads YYEEEE. The CDR3 extends over 12 amino acids. In DNA form, the CDR3 reads TGTGCCAGCAGCTTGCTAGGTAGCGGCTACACCTTC. Its translation is CASSLLGSGYTF.

The chain links TRBV5-1 to TRBJ2-7; 7 nucleotides line up with TRBD1. V dropped 0 bases and J dropped 12; count of bases not matched to a gene: 6. Looked up from germline, CDR1 is SGHRS and CDR2 is YFSETQ. CDR3 length: 12 amino acids. CDR3 sequence reads: CASSLETGQTYF. The CDR3 coding sequence is TGCGCCAGCAGCTTGGAAACGGGACAGACGTACTTC.

The chain joins TRBV28 to TRBJ1-2; TRBD1 agrees at 9 bases. The J segment lost 8 bases and the V segment lost 5 bases, leaving 6 bases of the junction unmatched. Germline V CDR1 and CDR2: MDHEN, SYDVKM. The CDR3 runs 13 residues. CDR3 bases: TGTGCCAGCAGTGGTACAGGGGGCGCGGGCTACACCTTC. It codes for CASSGTGGAGYTF.

As for this clone: A junction end diverges from the germline sequence, so it may reflect a read error. The genes are TRBV20-1 and TRBJ1-2; 7 nucleotides align to TRBD1. CDR1 and CDR2 from the germline V gene are DFQATT and SNEGSKA (reference sequence). There are 9 residues in the CDR3. This CDR3 is CSAAADRRF. CDR3 nucleotide sequence: TGCAGTGCCGCCGCGGACAGGCGGTTC.

The V and J genes are TRBV30 and TRBJ2-3; 14 bases map to TRBD2. Losses at the gene ends were 0 bases for V and 6 bases for J; bases not matched to a gene: 14. Germline V gene lookup returns CDR1 GTSNPN and CDR2 SVGIG (reference sequence). The CDR3 has 19 residues. The CDR3 DNA reads TGTGCCTGGAGTGTAAGACTAGCGGGAGGGGTTGAATTACGGGATACGCAGTATTTT. It translates to CAWSVRLAGGVELRDTQYF.

This clone was seen more than once but under ten times. The rearrangement uses TRBV9 and TRBJ2-1, with 8 positions matching TRBD1. The CDR3 runs 18 residues. Trimming took 4 bases from V and 0 from J; bases not matched to a gene: 12. Germline V gene sequence: CDR1 SGDLS, CDR2 YYNGEE. The chain's CDR3 is CASSLYHRTGISYNEQFF. CDR3 bases: TGTGCCAGCAGCCTCTACCATAGGACAGGGATCTCCTACAATGAGCAGTTCTTC.

The CDR3 nucleotides read TGTGCCAGCAGTTACCCGCGGCGGGCGACGTCTTTCTTT. It codes for CASSYPRRATSFF. This rearrangement joins TRBV6-5 to TRBJ1-1; D gene ambiguous. Between the trimmed V and J ends, which lost 2 bases and 12 bases, there was a span of 16 bases. This CDR3 comprises 13 residues. Germline values: CDR1 MNHEY, CDR2 SVGAGI.

This clone was detected a few times. The chain recombines TRBV6-1 with TRBJ1-4; D is uncertain. The CDR3 loop spans 11 amino acids. Looked up from germline, CDR1 is MNHNS and CDR2 is SASEGT. Trimming took off 7 bases at V and 10 bases at J, with 10 bases between the two ends. The chain's CDR3 is CASIGSGKLFF. Here the CDR3 DNA reads TGTGCCAGCATAGGATCGGGAAAACTGTTTTTT.

In its sample, this clone was seen a few times. The CDR3 loop is CASNRGRNSPLHF. CDR3 DNA sequence: TGTGCCAGCAATCGGGGTCGTAATTCACCCCTCCACTTT. The chain has TRBV6-5 and TRBJ1-6; D is uncertain. CDR3 length: 13 amino acids. Trimming shortened V by 7 bases and J by 6 bases, and 10 bases separated the two germline ends. Germline-derived CDR1 and CDR2 are MNHEY and SVGAGI.

The chain is built from TRBV2 and TRBJ1-1, with a possible D match to TRBD1 (6 bases). CDR1 is SNHLY, CDR2 FYNNEI, per germline. The CDR3 is made up of 13 amino acids. V dropped 8 bases and J dropped 1 base, with 11 bases sitting between them. The CDR3: CASLQGWNTEAFF. DNA of the CDR3: TGTGCCAGCTTACAGGGATGGAACACTGAAGCTTTCTTT.

This chain joins TRBV18 and TRBJ2-2; D might be TRBD2 (7 bases). Trimming left V 2 bases short and J 0 bases short, with 22 bases between. The CDR3 runs to 20 residues. The V gene's germline CDR1 is KGHSH and CDR2 LQKENI. CDR3 amino acids: CASSPIRQGLGLANTGELFF. The CDR3 coding sequence is TGTGCCAGCTCACCAATTCGGCAGGGGCTTGGACTAGCGAACACCGGGGAGCTGTTTTTT.

The chain uses TRBV6-6 and TRBJ2-5, with D possibly being TRBD1 (6 bases). The J call may not be correct, given that the DNA end is closer to TRBJ2-7. Germline V gene data show CDR1 as MNHNY and CDR2 as SVGAGI (reference sequence). This CDR3 is 13 amino acids long. CDR3 nucleotide sequence: TGTGCCAGCAGCCTAAATACAGGGTTCGAGCAGTACTTC. Protein product: CASSLNTGFEQYF.

V gene TRBV4-2 combines with J gene TRBJ2-7; 12 nucleotides align to TRBD2. CDR3 length: 15 residues. Per the germline V gene, CDR1 is LGHNA and CDR2 is YNFKEQ. Trimming took 4 bases from V and 4 from J; bases not matched to a gene: 5. The CDR3 loop reads CASSPTSGGRYEQYF. The CDR3 bases are TGTGCCAGCAGCCCGACTAGCGGGGGCCGATACGAGCAGTACTTC.

The chain combines TRBV6-4 with TRBJ1-5; D is ambiguous. The CDR3 sequence is 13 residues long. V lost 2 bases, J lost 5 bases, and 7 bases lay in between. CDR1 is MRHNA and CDR2 is SNTAGT in the germline V gene. The CDR3 sequence: CASSDLGDQPQHF. CDR3 DNA: TGTGCCAGCAGTGACCTCGGGGATCAGCCCCAGCATTTT.

The chain joins TRBV27 to TRBJ1-4, with D possibly TRBD1 on 5 matching bases. Trimming removed 6 bases from V and 1 base from J, with 21 bases in between. Looked up from germline, CDR1 is MNHEY and CDR2 is SMNVEV (reference sequence). The CDR3 spans 18 residues. CDR3 residues: CASSLTGPGWLTNEKLFF. The CDR3 region has the DNA TGTGCCAGCAGCCTAACGGGCCCAGGGTGGCTAACTAATGAAAAACTGTTTTTT.

The chain is built from TRBV9 and TRBJ2-7, with 8 positions matching TRBD1. Germline CDR1 SGDLS, CDR2 YYNGEE. Losses at the gene ends were 3 bases for V and 6 bases for J; bases not matched to a gene: 5. This CDR3 comprises 13 residues. CDR3 in DNA: TGTGCCAGCAGCGCCACAGGGGGGAGCGAGCAGTACTTC. It encodes CASSATGGSEQYF.

J is TRBJ1-3 and V is TRBV2; maybe TRBD1 (5 bases). The germline V gene has CDR1 SNHLY and CDR2 FYNNEI. V lost 10 bases and J lost 0, with 13 bases in between. The length of the CDR3 is 14 residues. CDR3 nucleotides: TGTGCCAAAACCACGGGGGGCTCTGGAAACACCATATATTTT. Protein: CAKTTGGSGNTIYF.

This clone was seen a handful of times. The CDR3 DNA reads TGTGCCAGCAGTTACGCAGACAGGATCTATGGCTACACCTTC. This translates into CASSYADRIYGYTF. The chain carries TRBV6-6 and TRBJ1-2; the D gene is possibly TRBD1 (6 bases). The V end was cut by 2 bases, the J end by 4 bases, with 11 bases between. Germline CDR1 and CDR2: MNHNY and SVGAGI (reference sequence). CDR3 length equals 14 residues.

This chain uses TRBV9 with TRBJ1-1; D may be TRBD1 (5 bases). The germline CDR1 and CDR2 sequences are SGDLS and YYNGEE. The CDR3 has 17 residues. The ends were cut back, 4 bases at V and 1 base at J, with 20 bases in the middle. The CDR3 sequence is CASSPPLGLTGNTEAFF. The CDR3 bases are TGTGCCAGCAGCCCTCCTTTGGGATTAACAGGGAACACTGAAGCTTTCTTT.

The gene calls are TRBV4-3 and TRBJ2-2, with D perhaps matching TRBD2 (7 bases). The CDR3 is 17 residues long. V was clipped by 0 bases and J by 0 bases, with 11 bases between them. The germline V gene encodes CDR1 LGHNA and CDR2 YSLEER. CDR3 in DNA: TGCGCCAGCAGCCAAGATCGCGGGGGCCCGAACACCGGGGAGCTGTTTTTT. Its protein product is CASSQDRGGPNTGELFF.